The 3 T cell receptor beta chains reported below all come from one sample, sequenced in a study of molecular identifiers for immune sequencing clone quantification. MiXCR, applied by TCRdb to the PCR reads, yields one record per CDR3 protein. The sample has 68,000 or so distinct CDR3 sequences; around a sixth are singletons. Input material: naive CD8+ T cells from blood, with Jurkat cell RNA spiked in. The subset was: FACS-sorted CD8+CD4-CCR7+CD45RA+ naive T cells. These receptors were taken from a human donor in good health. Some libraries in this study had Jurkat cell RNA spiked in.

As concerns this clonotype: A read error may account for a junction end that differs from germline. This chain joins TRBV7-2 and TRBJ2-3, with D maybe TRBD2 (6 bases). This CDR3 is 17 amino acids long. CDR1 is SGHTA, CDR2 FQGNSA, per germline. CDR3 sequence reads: CASGRARETGSTGTQYF. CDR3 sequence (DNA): TGTGCCAGCGGCCGGGCTCGGGAGACGGGTAGCACAGGTACGCAGTATTTT. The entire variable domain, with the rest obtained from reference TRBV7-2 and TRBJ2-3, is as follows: GAGVSQSPSNKVTEKGKDVELRCDPISGHTALYWYRQSLGQGLEFLIYFQGNSAPDKSGLPSDRFSAERTGGSVSTLTIQRTQQEDSAVYLCASGRARETGSTGTQYFGPGTRLTVL.

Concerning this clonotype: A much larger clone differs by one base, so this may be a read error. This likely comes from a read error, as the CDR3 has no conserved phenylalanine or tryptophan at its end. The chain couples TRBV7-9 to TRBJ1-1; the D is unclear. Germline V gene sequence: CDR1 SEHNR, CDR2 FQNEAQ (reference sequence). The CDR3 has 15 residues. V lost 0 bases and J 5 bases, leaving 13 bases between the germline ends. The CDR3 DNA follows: TGTGCCAGCAGCTTAGCGCAGGCCGGGTTGACTGAAGCTTTCCTT. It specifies CASSLAQAGLTEAFL.

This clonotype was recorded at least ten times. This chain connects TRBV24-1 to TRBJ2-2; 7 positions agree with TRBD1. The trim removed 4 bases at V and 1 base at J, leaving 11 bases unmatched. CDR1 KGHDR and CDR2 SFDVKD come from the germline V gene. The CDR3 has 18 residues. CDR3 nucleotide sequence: TGTGCCACCAGTGACTCATGGTTGGGACAGAAGAACACCGGGGAGCTGTTTTTT. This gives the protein CATSDSWLGQKNTGELFF.